The clone carrying this TCR beta chain was observed many times. Antigen: not known. This record belongs to a study of T cell repertoires in cytomegalovirus infection. The wider study: Selected CMV epitopes included recently identified HLA-C-restricted ones as well as well-studied HLA-B-restricted ones. Matching HLA type and CMV infection were both indicated by public TCR beta signatures.

The CDR3 length is 14 residues. Trimming took 3 bases from V and 5 from J; bases not matched to a gene: 7. Germline V gives CDR1 SGHTA, CDR2 FQGNSA. The study's findings and limits: Summed frequency of shared TCR beta families picked out CMV carriers who also had the relevant HLA. The study found HLA-C-restricted CMV-specific TCR beta clonotypes dominating the ex vivo response.

Each CDR3 protein gets one entry after TCRdb re-called the reads with MiXCR. The data hold around 750,000 distinct CDR3 sequences, with 32% observed a single time. This TCR derives from a human donor in good health (CMV status not recorded). Some clones in this sample may be carry-over from other donors' samples. V gene TRBV7-2 combines with J gene TRBJ2-7; TRBD1 matches at 7 bases. The sequencing here drew on cultured CD8+ T cells from PBMCs, taken from culture after CMV antigen stimulation. CDR3: CASSLNGQADEQYV. CDR3 DNA: TGTGCCAGCAGCTTGAATGGACAGGCCGACGAGCAGTACGTC.